Listed here are 11 T cell receptor beta chains from one sample, sequenced in a study of beta chain features in type 1 diabetes. Expressed TCRB transcripts were sequenced because the isolated RNA had all been reverse transcribed beforehand. The protocol was immunoSEQ multiplex PCR, while the TCRdb copy is restricted to in-frame clones and leaves out a portion. The sample lists roughly 260,000 clones, approximately 11% seen once, with around 0.017% in the top ten. Study outcomes and limitations: In all four CD4+ subsets, TCRB CDR3 length was significantly, moderately reduced in type 1 diabetes.

Antigens for these TCRs are unknown. Sequenced: naive CD4+ T cells from blood. The receptors stem from a man in his thirties or forties with type 1 diabetes.

V and J are TRBV5-1 and TRBJ2-6; the D gene is possibly TRBD2 (5 bases). Trimming removed 2 bases at V and 2 bases at J, with 8 bases between. Germline lookup yields CDR1 SGHRS and CDR2 YFSETQ. CDR3 length: 15 amino acids. Here the CDR3 DNA reads TGCGCCAGCAGCTTCGGGCGGGCTGGGGCCAACGTCCTGACTTTC. It yields the protein CASSFGRAGANVLTF.

The J gene is TRBJ1-2, the V gene TRBV7-9; D unclear. The CDR3 runs to 14 residues. V was shortened by 1 base and J by 3 bases, with 9 bases between the two germline ends. Germline values: CDR1 SEHNR, CDR2 FQNEAQ (reference sequence). CDR3 in amino acids: CASSLDSSHYGYTF. As DNA, the CDR3 is TGTGCCAGCAGCTTAGACTCTTCGCACTATGGCTACACCTTC.

The chain combines TRBV27 with TRBJ2-3; the D is unclear. The CDR3 covers 13 residues. The ends were cut back, 8 bases at V and 4 bases at J, with 13 bases in the middle. Looked up from germline, CDR1 is MNHEY and CDR2 is SMNVEV (reference sequence). CDR3 sequence (DNA): TGTGCCAGCCGGGTTTCCCCCCCAGATACGCAGTATTTT. Translating gives CASRVSPPDTQYF.

This clone showed up just a few times. The chain recombines TRBV9 with TRBJ1-1, with 7 bases that match TRBD1. The CDR3 runs to 11 residues. The V segment lost 4 bases and the J segment 8 bases; nucleotides outside the gene matches: 2. The germline V gene has CDR1 SGDLS and CDR2 YYNGEE. The CDR3 DNA reads TGTGCCAGCAGCCGGGACAGCGAAGCTTTCTTT. Translating it yields CASSRDSEAFF.

This chain links TRBV5-4 with TRBJ2-3, with a tentative D call TRBD2 (6 bases). The germline V gene encodes CDR1 SGHNT and CDR2 YYREEE (reference sequence). With 7 bases removed from V and 1 base from J, the gap between germline ends came to 16 bases. The CDR3 contains 15 residues. The CDR3 coding sequence is TGTGCCAGCCGCTCGGCGGGGCCTGGCACAGATACGCAGTATTTT. Residues: CASRSAGPGTDTQYF. The full variable domain, its missing parts supplied by reference TRBV5-4 and TRBJ2-3, is ETGVTQSPTHLIKTRGQQVTLRCSSQSGHNTVSWYQQALGQGPQFIFQYYREEENGRGNFPPRFSGLQFPNYSSELNVNALELDDSALYLCASRSAGPGTDTQYFGPGTRLTVL.

The chain employs TRBV29-1 and TRBJ1-1, with 9 positions matching TRBD1. This CDR3 is 12 amino acids long. V shed 7 bases and J 5 bases; nucleotides not matched to a gene: 5. CDR1 is SQVTM, CDR2 ANQGSEA, per germline. The CDR3 is CSGRQGGTEAFF. CDR3 nucleotides: TGCAGCGGCCGACAGGGGGGAACTGAAGCTTTCTTT. Full variable domain (rest looked up from reference TRBV29-1 and TRBJ1-1): SAVISQKPSRDICQRGTSLTIQCQVDSQVTMMFWYRQQPGQSLTLIATANQGSEATYESGFVIDKFPISRPNLTFSTLTVSNMSPEDSSIYLCSGRQGGTEAFFGQGTRLTVV.

This clone has just a few counts. The chain recombines TRBV19 with TRBJ2-1; tentative D call: TRBD2 (6 bases). V lost 5 bases to trimming and J lost 8 bases, with 13 bases between them. Per the germline V gene, CDR1 is LNHDA and CDR2 is SQIVND (reference sequence). This CDR3 contains 13 residues. Here the CDR3 reads CASSARRDDEQFF. CDR3 in DNA: TGTGCCAGTAGTGCCCGGAGGGACGATGAGCAGTTCTTC.

The rearrangement uses TRBV29-1 and TRBJ1-1; D uncertain. This CDR3 comprises 12 residues. The ends were cut back, 4 bases at V and 3 bases at J, with 9 bases in the middle. Germline V CDR1 and CDR2: SQVTM, ANQGSEA. Here the CDR3 DNA reads TGCAGCGTTGGCTGGCACCACACTGAAGCTTTCTTT. It is translated as CSVGWHHTEAFF. The full variable domain, its missing parts supplied by reference TRBV29-1 and TRBJ1-1, is SAVISQKPSRDICQRGTSLTIQCQVDSQVTMMFWYRQQPGQSLTLIATANQGSEATYESGFVIDKFPISRPNLTFSTLTVSNMSPEDSSIYLCSVGWHHTEAFFGQGTRLTVV.

The chain employs TRBV6-5 and TRBJ1-6, with D uncertain. The germline V gene has CDR1 MNHEY and CDR2 SVGAGI. The V and J ends lost 11 bases and 3 bases respectively, with 11 bases between them. The CDR3 contains 13 residues. The CDR3 coding sequence is TGTGCCGCGGGTGGGAACTATAATTCACCCCTCCACTTT. Translating gives CAAGGNYNSPLHF.

V and J are TRBV18 and TRBJ2-5, with D possibly matching TRBD2 (5 bases). This CDR3 region has 13 residues. The V end lost 4 bases, the J end lost 4 bases, and 10 bases lay between the germline ends. Germline V gene data show CDR1 as KGHSH and CDR2 as LQKENI. For the CDR3, the DNA is TGTGCCAGCTCACTTTCTGAGGGAGAGACCCAGTACTTC. Its protein product is CASSLSEGETQYF.

This chain uses TRBV7-2 with TRBJ2-7, with 8 positions matching TRBD1. The CDR3 extends over 14 amino acids. The V gene end was trimmed by 1 base and the J gene end by 4 bases; junction bases not matched to a gene: 3. Germline CDR1 SGHTA, CDR2 FQGNSA. The CDR3 protein is CASSLETGGYEQYF. As DNA, the CDR3 is TGTGCCAGCAGCTTAGAAACAGGGGGGTACGAGCAGTACTTC.